The 21 T cell receptor beta chains listed next were all sequenced from one sample in a study of identical twins. MiXCR, run by TCRdb on the 5' RACE reads, gives a single entry per CDR3 protein. The data contain fewer than 250,000 distinct CDR3 sequences, about 15% of them singletons. These data were likewise used in another study, on T cells expressing NK-cell markers.

Sequences were obtained from CD8+ T cells sorted from blood. All receptors derive from a young woman in good health.

This clonotype was found many times. The chain recombines TRBV6-5 with TRBJ1-2, with D perhaps TRBD1 (5 bases). The CDR3 contains 12 residues. Germline V gene data show CDR1 as MNHEY and CDR2 as SVGAGI. V was cut by 4 bases and J by 6 bases, with 9 bases left in between. The CDR3 nucleotides are TGTGCCAGCAGTTCGACGGGGGATGGCTACACCTTC. Protein sequence: CASSSTGDGYTF.

This clonotype was counted only a few times. The V and J genes are TRBV15 and TRBJ1-4; D is unclear. The CDR3 has 15 residues. Trimming left V 5 bases short and J 10 bases short, with 20 bases between. CDR1 LNHNV and CDR2 YYDKDF come from the germline V gene (reference sequence). The CDR3 loop reads CATSGRHLTRIKLFF. CDR3 coding DNA: TGTGCCACCAGCGGTCGACATCTGACTAGGATAAAACTGTTTTTT.

This clonotype has a handful of counts. This chain links TRBV3-1 with TRBJ2-2, with TRBD2 matching 8 bases. Germline loops: CDR1 LGHDT, CDR2 YNNKEL (reference sequence). Trimming took 3 bases from V and 2 from J; bases not matched to a gene: 11. CDR3 length: 18 amino acids. CDR3 DNA sequence: TGTGCCAGCAGCCAGACCTCCAGTAGCGGGGCCAACACCGGGGAGCTGTTTTTT. Encoded protein: CASSQTSSSGANTGELFF.

This clonotype was recorded a few times. The chain carries TRBV12-3 or TRBV12-4 and TRBJ2-1; 9 nucleotides line up with TRBD2. After removal of 5 bases from V and 6 bases from J, the junction contained 11 bases not matched to a gene. The CDR3 sequence is 16 residues long. The CDR3 sequence is CASSPGSGTSPNEQFF. The CDR3 DNA follows: TGTGCCAGCAGTCCCGGATCCGGGACTAGCCCCAATGAGCAGTTCTTC.

This clonotype was seen only a few times. The genes are TRBV5-1 and TRBJ2-1, with D unresolved. The CDR3 is 14 residues long. Germline V gene sequence: CDR1 SGHRS, CDR2 YFSETQ. The V end lost 3 bases, the J end lost 0 bases, and 7 bases lay between the germline ends. CDR3 protein: CASSSDISYNEQFF. CDR3 in DNA: TGCGCCAGCAGCTCAGACATCTCCTACAATGAGCAGTTCTTC.

The gene calls are TRBV5-1 and TRBJ2-1; D is unresolved. V was trimmed by 6 bases and J by 7 bases, leaving 11 bases between them. CDR3 size: 12 residues. CDR1 is SGHRS, CDR2 YFSETQ, per germline. This chain's CDR3 is CASTADENEQFF. DNA of the CDR3: TGCGCCAGCACCGCGGACGAGAATGAGCAGTTCTTC.

The CDR3 is CASSFLKVAKNIQYF. The DNA for the CDR3 is TGTGCCAGCAGCTTCCTGAAAGTAGCCAAAAACATTCAGTACTTC. J is TRBJ2-4 and V is TRBV11-2; no reliable D call. The V and J ends lost 3 bases and 0 bases respectively, with 9 bases between them. The CDR3 loop spans 15 amino acids. The germline gives CDR1 SGHAT, CDR2 FQNNGV.

This clonotype showed up just a few times. The rearrangement uses TRBV7-2 and TRBJ2-3; D ambiguous. Trimming shortened V by 5 bases and J by 5 bases, and 8 bases separated the two germline ends. Germline values: CDR1 SGHTA, CDR2 FQGNSA. There are 12 residues in the CDR3. For the CDR3, the DNA is TGTGCCAGCAGCGCATTTGGAGATACGCAGTATTTT. This sequence encodes CASSAFGDTQYF.

Details on this clonotype: The germline gene is not matched at one end of the junction; a read error may be the cause. The V and J genes are TRBV7-7 and TRBJ2-1; 9 positions match TRBD2. CDR1 is SSHAT, CDR2 FNYEAQ, per germline (reference sequence). The CDR3 runs to 16 residues. The CDR3 sequence is CASSLGSGGTYNKQFF. The DNA of the CDR3 is TGTGCTAGCAGCTTAGGGAGCGGGGGGACCTATAATAAGCAGTTCTTC. Complete variable domain (other parts from reference TRBV7-7 and TRBJ2-1): GAGVSQSPRYKVTKRGQDVTLRCDPISSHATLYWYQQALGQGPEFLTYFNYEAQPDKSGLPSDRFSAERPEGSISTLTIQRTEQRDSAMYRCASSLGSGGTYNKQFFGPGTRLTVL.

The chain recombines TRBV19 with TRBJ1-1; D not resolved. The V gene lost 11 bases and the J gene lost 5 bases, with 12 bases spanning the gap. CDR1 is LNHDA and CDR2 is SQIVND in the germline V gene (reference sequence). This CDR3 comprises 11 residues. CDR3 residues: CASYLGTEAFF. For the CDR3, the DNA is TGTGCCTCTTACCTGGGGACTGAAGCTTTCTTT.

This clonotype was detected only a few times. V is TRBV6-2 or TRBV6-3 and J is TRBJ2-6, with D possibly being TRBD1 (5 bases). V shed 5 bases and J shed 2 bases, with 10 bases lying between them. Germline V lookup: CDR1 MNHEY, CDR2 SVGEGT. This CDR3 is built from 15 residues. CDR3 sequence: CASSPMGPGANVLTF. The CDR3 coding sequence is TGTGCCAGCAGTCCGATGGGGCCTGGGGCCAACGTCCTGACTTTC.

V usage is TRBV9 and J usage is TRBJ1-1; D perhaps matches TRBD1 (5 bases). V was pared by 3 bases and J by 2 bases, with 11 bases between. CDR1 and CDR2 (germline): SGDLS, YYNGEE. The CDR3 has 14 residues. CDR3 DNA: TGTGCCAGCAGCGCAGGGACGGATAACACTGAAGCTTTCTTT. As protein: CASSAGTDNTEAFF.

The chain couples TRBV5-5 to TRBJ2-1; D uncertain. The V end was cut by 4 bases, the J end by 7 bases, with 18 bases between. The CDR3 is 15 amino acids. The germline V gene encodes CDR1 SGHKS and CDR2 YYEKEE (reference sequence). The CDR3, as DNA: TGTGCCAGCAGCCCACACTTTAGTGGGCTTAATGAGCAGTTCTTC. The encoded protein is CASSPHFSGLNEQFF.

Only a few counts were recorded for this clonotype. The genes are TRBV7-9 and TRBJ2-4; D is perhaps TRBD1 (5 bases). The CDR3 extends over 12 amino acids. Germline values: CDR1 SEHNR, CDR2 FQNEAQ (reference sequence). The V end was cut by 4 bases, the J end by 8 bases, with 9 bases between. For the CDR3, the DNA is TGTGCCAGCAGCTCAGGGCGCGACATTCAGTACTTC. It translates to CASSSGRDIQYF. Based on the CDR3 plus reference TRBV7-9 and TRBJ2-4, the full variable domain is DTGVSQNPRHKITKRGQNVTFRCDPISEHNRLYWYRQTLGQGPEFLTYFQNEAQLEKSRLLSDRFSAERPKGSFSTLEIQRTEQGDSAMYLCASSSGRDIQYFGAGTRLSVL.

This clonotype was found a few times. The CDR3 DNA follows: TGTGCCAGCAGTTTATTGAGTCGGGCACTCCAAGGGCAGTTCTTC. Protein sequence: CASSLLSRALQGQFF. The chain couples TRBV27 to TRBJ2-1; D gene unclear. This CDR3 contains 15 residues. Deletions cut 1 base from V and 12 bases from J, with 19 bases between. Germline assignment: CDR1 MNHEY and CDR2 SMNVEV (reference sequence).

This clonotype was seen more than once but under ten times. The chain joins TRBV7-2 to TRBJ2-7; the D gene is possibly TRBD2 (6 bases). The CDR3 has 13 amino acids. Germline V gene data show CDR1 as SGHTA and CDR2 as FQGNSA. V lost 6 bases and J lost 7, with 16 bases in between. CDR3 sequence reads: CASSGGIRREQYF. CDR3 coding DNA: TGTGCCAGCAGTGGCGGGATCAGGAGGGAGCAGTACTTC.

There are a few counts of this clonotype. This chain links TRBV20-1 with TRBJ1-1; D call uncertain. CDR3 length: 15 residues. V dropped 0 bases and J dropped 4 bases, with 15 bases sitting between them. Germline CDR1 is DFQATT and CDR2 is SNEGSKA (reference sequence). The CDR3 DNA is TGCAGTGCTAGAGAGTTAGCGTTGGGCGGCACTGAAGCTTTCTTT. Its translation: CSARELALGGTEAFF.

The CDR3 protein is CASSYWTGSYEQYF. The CDR3 DNA follows: TGTGCCAGCAGTTACTGGACAGGGAGCTACGAGCAGTACTTC. V is TRBV6-5 and J is TRBJ2-7; TRBD1 matches at 8 bases. Germline-derived CDR1 and CDR2 are MNHEY and SVGAGI. After removal of 1 base from V and 3 bases from J, the junction contained 2 bases not matched to a gene. This CDR3 is built from 14 residues.

The chain couples TRBV30 to TRBJ1-5; D is unclear. CDR1 is GTSNPN and CDR2 is SVGIG in the germline V gene (reference sequence). V was cut by 3 bases and J by 2 bases, with 14 bases left in between. This CDR3 has 15 amino acids. CDR3 amino acids: CAWSRWGGGNQPQHF. As DNA, the CDR3 is TGTGCCTGGAGCCGGTGGGGAGGAGGCAATCAGCCCCAGCATTTT.

V and J are TRBV9 and TRBJ2-2; D gene unclear. From germline, CDR1 is SGDLS and CDR2 YYNGEE. V gave up 4 bases and J gave up 0 bases, with 4 bases separating them. The CDR3 is 13 amino acids. CDR3 region: CASSPANTGELFF. CDR3 sequence (DNA): TGTGCCAGCAGCCCTGCGAACACCGGGGAGCTGTTTTTT.

The genes are TRBV7-2 and TRBJ1-6; D perhaps matches TRBD1 (6 bases). The CDR3 has 15 residues. Trimming pared 5 bases from V and 10 bases from J, leaving 18 bases between. CDR1 is SGHTA and CDR2 is FQGNSA in the germline V gene. CDR3 sequence (DNA): TGTGCCAGCAGCGGGCTAACAGGGAACGGATCACCCCTCCACTTT. Translation gives CASSGLTGNGSPLHF.